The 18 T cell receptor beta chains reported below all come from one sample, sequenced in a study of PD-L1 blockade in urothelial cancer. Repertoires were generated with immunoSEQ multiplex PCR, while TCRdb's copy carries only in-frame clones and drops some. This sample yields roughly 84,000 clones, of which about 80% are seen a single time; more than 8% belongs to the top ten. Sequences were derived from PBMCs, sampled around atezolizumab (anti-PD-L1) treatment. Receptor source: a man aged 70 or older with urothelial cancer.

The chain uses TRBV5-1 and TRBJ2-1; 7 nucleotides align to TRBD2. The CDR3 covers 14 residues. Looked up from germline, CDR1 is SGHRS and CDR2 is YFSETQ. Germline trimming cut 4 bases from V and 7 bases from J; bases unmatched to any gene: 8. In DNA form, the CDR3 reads TGCGCCAGCAGCCTCGTTGGCGGGGGTAATGAGCAGTTCTTC. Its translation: CASSLVGGGNEQFF.

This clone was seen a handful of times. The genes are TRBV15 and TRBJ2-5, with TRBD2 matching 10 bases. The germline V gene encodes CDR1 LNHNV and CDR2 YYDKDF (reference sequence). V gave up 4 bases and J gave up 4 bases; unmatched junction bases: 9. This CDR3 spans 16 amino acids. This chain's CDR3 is CATSTGLAANRETQYF. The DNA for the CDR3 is TGTGCCACCAGCACAGGACTAGCGGCAAATCGAGAGACCCAGTACTTC.

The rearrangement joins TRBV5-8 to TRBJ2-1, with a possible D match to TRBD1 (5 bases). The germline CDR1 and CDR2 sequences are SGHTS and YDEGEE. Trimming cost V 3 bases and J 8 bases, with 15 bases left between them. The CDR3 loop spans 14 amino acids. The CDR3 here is CASSWAGYGYEQFF. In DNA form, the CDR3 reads TGTGCCAGCAGCTGGGCAGGGTATGGCTATGAGCAGTTCTTC. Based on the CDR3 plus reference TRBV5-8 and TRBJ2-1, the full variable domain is EAGVTQSPTHLIKTRGQQATLRCSPISGHTSVYWYQQALGLGLQFLLWYDEGEERNRGNFPPRFSGRQFPNYSSELNVNALELEDSALYLCASSWAGYGYEQFFGPGTRLTVL.

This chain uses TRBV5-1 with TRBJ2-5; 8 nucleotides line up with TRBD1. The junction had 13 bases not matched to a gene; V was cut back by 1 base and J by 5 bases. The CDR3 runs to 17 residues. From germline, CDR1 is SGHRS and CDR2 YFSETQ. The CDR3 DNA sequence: TGCGCCAGCAGCTTGAGACAGGGGCCTATTCAGGGGGAGACCCAGTACTTC. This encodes CASSLRQGPIQGETQYF.

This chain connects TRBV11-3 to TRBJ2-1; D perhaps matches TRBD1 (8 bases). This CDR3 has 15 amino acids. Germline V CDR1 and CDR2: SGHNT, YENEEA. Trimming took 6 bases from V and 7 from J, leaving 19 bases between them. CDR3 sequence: CASRPRTGRGNEQFF. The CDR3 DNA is TGTGCCAGCAGACCGAGGACAGGGAGGGGGAATGAGCAGTTCTTC. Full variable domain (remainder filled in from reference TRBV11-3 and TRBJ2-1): EAGVVQSPRYKIIEKKQPVAFWCNPISGHNTLYWYLQNLGQGPELLIRYENEEAVDDSQLPKDRFSAERLKGVDSTLKIQPAELGDSAVYLCASRPRTGRGNEQFFGPGTRLTVL.

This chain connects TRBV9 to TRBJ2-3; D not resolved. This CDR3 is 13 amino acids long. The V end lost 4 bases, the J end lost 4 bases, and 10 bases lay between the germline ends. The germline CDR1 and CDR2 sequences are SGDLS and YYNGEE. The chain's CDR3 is CASSPGASDTQYF. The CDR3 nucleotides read TGTGCCAGCAGCCCCGGAGCGTCAGATACGCAGTATTTT.

The DNA of the CDR3 is TGCGCCAGCAGCCAAGATGGCGGGGGGATTTTCGATAATTCACCCCTCCACTTT. Protein: CASSQDGGGIFDNSPLHF. The chain recombines TRBV4-1 with TRBJ1-6, with D possibly being TRBD1 (5 bases). Germline V CDR1 and CDR2: MGHRA, YSYEKL. The CDR3 contains 18 residues. V dropped 0 bases and J dropped 5 bases, with 17 bases sitting between them.

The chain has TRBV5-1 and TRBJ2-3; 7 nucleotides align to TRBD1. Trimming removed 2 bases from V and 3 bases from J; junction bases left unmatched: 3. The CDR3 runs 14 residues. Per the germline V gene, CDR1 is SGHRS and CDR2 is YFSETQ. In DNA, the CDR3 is TGCGCCAGCAGCTTAAGACAGGGAACAGATACGCAGTATTTT. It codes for CASSLRQGTDTQYF. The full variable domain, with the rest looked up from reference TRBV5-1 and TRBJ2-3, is KAGVTQTPRYLIKTRGQQVTLSCSPISGHRSVSWYQQTPGQGLQFLFEYFSETQRNKGNFPGRFSGRQFSNSRSEMNVSTLELGDSALYLCASSLRQGTDTQYFGPGTRLTVL.

The CDR3 DNA follows: TGTGCCAGCAGCGCCCCGGGACAGGGCTCCGAGCAGTACTTC. Translated, it gives CASSAPGQGSEQYF. The J gene is TRBJ2-7, the V gene TRBV5-8; TRBD1 matches at 9 bases. Trimming at V came to 4 bases and at J to 6 bases, leaving 8 bases not matched to a gene. The CDR3 covers 14 residues. Germline-derived CDR1 and CDR2 are SGHTS and YDEGEE.

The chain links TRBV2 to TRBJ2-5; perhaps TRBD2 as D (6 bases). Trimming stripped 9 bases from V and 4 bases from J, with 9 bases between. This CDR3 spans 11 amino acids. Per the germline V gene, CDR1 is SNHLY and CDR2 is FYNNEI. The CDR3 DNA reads TGTGCCAGTACGGGGGTAGAGACCCAGTACTTC. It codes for CASTGVETQYF.

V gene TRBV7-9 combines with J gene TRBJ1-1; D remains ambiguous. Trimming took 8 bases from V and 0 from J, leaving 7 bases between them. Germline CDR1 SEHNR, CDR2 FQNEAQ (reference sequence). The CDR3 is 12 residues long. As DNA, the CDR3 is TGTGCCAGCGGCCTCATGAACACTGAAGCTTTCTTT. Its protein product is CASGLMNTEAFF.

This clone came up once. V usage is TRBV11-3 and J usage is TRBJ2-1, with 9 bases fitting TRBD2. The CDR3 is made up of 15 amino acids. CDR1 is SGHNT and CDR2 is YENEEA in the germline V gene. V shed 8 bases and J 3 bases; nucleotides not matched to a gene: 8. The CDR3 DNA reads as TGTGCCAGCCACCCGGTTAGCGGGAGCTACAATGAGCAGTTCTTC. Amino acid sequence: CASHPVSGSYNEQFF.

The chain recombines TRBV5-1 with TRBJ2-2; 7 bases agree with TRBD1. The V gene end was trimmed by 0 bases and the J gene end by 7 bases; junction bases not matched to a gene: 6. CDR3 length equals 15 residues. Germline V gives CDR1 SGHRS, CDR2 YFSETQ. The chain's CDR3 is CASSLVQGESGELFF. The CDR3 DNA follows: TGCGCCAGCAGCTTGGTCCAGGGGGAGAGCGGGGAGCTGTTTTTT.

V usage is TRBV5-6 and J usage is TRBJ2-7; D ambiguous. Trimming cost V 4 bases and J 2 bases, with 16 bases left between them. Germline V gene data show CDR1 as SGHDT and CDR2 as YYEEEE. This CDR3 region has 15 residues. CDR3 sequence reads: CASSLGVGETYEQYF. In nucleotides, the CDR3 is TGTGCCAGCAGCCTAGGTGTCGGCGAAACCTACGAGCAGTACTTC.

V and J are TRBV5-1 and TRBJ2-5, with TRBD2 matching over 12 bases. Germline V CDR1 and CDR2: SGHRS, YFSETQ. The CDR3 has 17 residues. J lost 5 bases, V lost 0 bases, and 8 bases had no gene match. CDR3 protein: CASSLGTSGILFETQYF. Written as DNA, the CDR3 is TGCGCCAGCAGCTTGGGGACTAGCGGGATATTATTTGAGACCCAGTACTTC.

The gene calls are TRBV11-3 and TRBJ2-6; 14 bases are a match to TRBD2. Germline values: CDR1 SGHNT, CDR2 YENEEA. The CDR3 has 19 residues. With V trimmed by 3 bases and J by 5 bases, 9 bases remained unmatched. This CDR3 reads CASSLYSGLAGVRANVLTF. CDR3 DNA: TGTGCCAGCAGCTTGTACTCGGGACTAGCGGGAGTGAGGGCCAACGTCCTGACTTTC.

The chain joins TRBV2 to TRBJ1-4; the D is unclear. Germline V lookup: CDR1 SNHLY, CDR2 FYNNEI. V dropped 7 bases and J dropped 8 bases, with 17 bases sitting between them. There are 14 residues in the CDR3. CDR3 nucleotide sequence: TGTGCCAGCATTCGCGGGGAAACGCGGGAAAAACTGTTTTTT. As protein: CASIRGETREKLFF.

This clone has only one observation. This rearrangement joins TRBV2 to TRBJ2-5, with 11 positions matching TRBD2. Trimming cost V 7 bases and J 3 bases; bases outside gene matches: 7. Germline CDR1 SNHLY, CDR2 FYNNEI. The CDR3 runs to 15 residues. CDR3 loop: CASNALGLAEETQYF. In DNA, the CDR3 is TGTGCCAGCAATGCGTTGGGACTAGCGGAAGAGACCCAGTACTTC.